The 9 T cell receptor beta chains below were found in one sample sequenced in a study of tumor-infiltrating lymphocytes in glioblastoma multiforme. Multiple V-beta primers and a C-beta primer amplified TCRB from RNA. One entry per CDR3 protein results from TCRdb running MiXCR on the multiplex PCR reads. The table lists roughly 13,000 distinct CDR3 sequences, 64% of them singletons. The sample taken for sequencing was brain tumor tissue. The receptor source for this set is a male donor with glioblastoma.

Remarks on this clonotype: Germline is not matched at one junction end, which may reflect a read error. This rearrangement joins TRBV29-1 to TRBJ2-7, with D perhaps matching TRBD1 or TRBD2 (6 bases each). This CDR3 spans 12 amino acids. The germline V gene has CDR1 SQVTM and CDR2 ANQGSEA. The CDR3 sequence is CSVRGLHHEQHF. CDR3 nucleotide sequence: TGCAGCGTTCGGGGGCTACACCACGAGCAGCACTTC.

This clonotype was picked up a small number of times. This sequence joins TRBV20-1 and TRBJ1-4; D might be TRBD1 (5 bases). The V and J ends lost 5 bases and 13 bases respectively, with 14 bases between them. Germline loops: CDR1 DFQATT, CDR2 SNEGSKA (reference sequence). The CDR3 loop spans 11 amino acids. The CDR3 spells CSAGGDGGLFF. Here the CDR3 DNA reads TGCAGTGCTGGAGGGGACGGAGGACTGTTTTTT.

As concerns this clonotype: The germline gene is not matched at one end of the junction; a read error may be the cause. This rearrangement joins TRBV5-4 to TRBJ2-7, with 9 bases that match TRBD1. Germline-derived CDR1 and CDR2 are SGHNT and YYREEE (reference sequence). This CDR3 is built from 15 residues. The CDR3 sequence is CASNWGQGVPYEQYF. CDR3 DNA: TGTGCCAGCAACTGGGGACAGGGTGTCCCCTACGAGCAGTACTTT.

This clonotype appeared once. V gene TRBV6-2 or TRBV6-3 combines with J gene TRBJ2-2; 9 nucleotides align to TRBD1. This CDR3 has 15 amino acids. From germline, CDR1 is MNHEY and CDR2 SVGEGT. Unmatched junction bases numbered 5, after V lost 2 bases and J lost 7 bases. As DNA, the CDR3 is TGTGCCAGCAGTTACGGGGGACAGGGTTTCGGGGAGCTGTTTTTT. This encodes CASSYGGQGFGELFF.

On this clonotype: One end of the junction is discordant with germline, which a read error may explain. The rearrangement joins TRBV20-1 to TRBJ2-1, with 10 bases identical to TRBD2. The germline CDR1 and CDR2 sequences are DFQATT and SNEGSKA (reference sequence). CDR3 size: 14 residues. The CDR3 loop is CSASWTSGYSEQFF. The DNA of the CDR3 is TGCAGTGCTTCCTGGACTAGCGGATACAGTGAGCAGTTCTTC.

A remark on this clonotype: This CDR3 is missing its conserved last phenylalanine or tryptophan, likely due to a read error. V gene TRBV11-2 combines with J gene TRBJ2-2; 7 positions agree with TRBD2. Trimming cost V 5 bases and J 13 bases; bases outside gene matches: 13. CDR1 is SGHAT, CDR2 FQNNGV, per germline. This CDR3 is 14 amino acids long. The CDR3 loop is CASSHGLDPGWLFL. DNA of the CDR3: TGTGCCAGCAGCCACGGACTAGACCCCGGGTGGCTGTTTCTT.

This clonotype was picked up a small number of times. The chain links TRBV11-1 to TRBJ1-1; 11 nucleotides align to TRBD1. Germline V gene data show CDR1 as SGHAT and CDR2 as FQDESV (reference sequence). This CDR3 is 15 amino acids long. The J segment lost 4 bases and the V segment lost 3 bases, leaving 4 bases of the junction unmatched. CDR3 amino acids: CASSFPGTGGTEAFF. The CDR3 DNA sequence: TGTGCCAGCAGCTTCCCGGGGACAGGGGGCACTGAAGCTTTCTTT.

The rearrangement links TRBV6-1 to TRBJ1-1; TRBD1 aligns across 10 bases. The CDR3 has 16 residues. V lost 7 bases and J lost 10; bases outside the gene matches: 18. Germline loops: CDR1 MNHNS, CDR2 SASEGT. CDR3 in amino acids: CASNDAWGQGFEGAFF. The CDR3 DNA reads as TGTGCCAGCAATGATGCGTGGGGACAGGGGTTTGAGGGAGCTTTCTTT.

This clonotype was seen a handful of times. This chain uses TRBV6-1 with TRBJ1-2, with 7 bases that match TRBD1. With 11 bases clipped from V and 6 bases from J, the junction kept 3 bases outside the gene matches. CDR3 size: 10 residues. Germline CDR1 MNHNS, CDR2 SASEGT. CDR3 region: CADREDGYTF. The CDR3 DNA follows: TGTGCCGACAGGGAAGATGGCTACACCTTC.